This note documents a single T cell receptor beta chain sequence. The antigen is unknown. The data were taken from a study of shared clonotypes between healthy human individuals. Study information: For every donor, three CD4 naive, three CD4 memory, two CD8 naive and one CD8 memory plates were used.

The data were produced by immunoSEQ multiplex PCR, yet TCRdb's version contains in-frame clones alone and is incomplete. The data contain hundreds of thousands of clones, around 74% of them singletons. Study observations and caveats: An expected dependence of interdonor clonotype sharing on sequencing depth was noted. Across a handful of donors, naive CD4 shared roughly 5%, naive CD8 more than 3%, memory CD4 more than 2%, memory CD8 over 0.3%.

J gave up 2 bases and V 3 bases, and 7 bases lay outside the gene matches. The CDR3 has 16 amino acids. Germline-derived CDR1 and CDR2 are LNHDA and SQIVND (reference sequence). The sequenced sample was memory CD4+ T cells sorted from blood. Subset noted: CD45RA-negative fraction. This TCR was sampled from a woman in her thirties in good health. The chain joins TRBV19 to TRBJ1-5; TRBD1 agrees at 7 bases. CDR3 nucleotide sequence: TGTGCCAGTAGTATGCGGGCCGACAGGGGCAATCAGCCCCAGCATTTT. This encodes CASSMRADRGNQPQHF.